These T cell receptor beta chains were read from a single sample in a study of T cell changes during pregnancy in multiple sclerosis. Repertoires were generated with immunoSEQ multiplex PCR, while TCRdb's copy carries only in-frame clones and drops some. The sample includes around 78,000 clones, 90% to 95% of them seen just once. The specimen was peripheral blood, collected in the third trimester of pregnancy. The receptors derive from a female donor in good health, enrolled as a control in a pregnancy study. Both conserved end residues are part of each CDR3. D genes are given only for firm matches. Not every row has a clone size; where given, it reads once, few, many or a size class.

v_call	clone_size	d_call	j_call	cdr3_aa	cdr3_nt
TRBV28	.	TRBD2	TRBJ2-5	CASGSSHTGGGETQYF	TGTGCCAGCGGATCCTCTCACACGGGGGGAGGGGAGACCCAGTACTTC
TRBV7-6	.	.	TRBJ1-2	CASSAQGSNYGYTF	TGTGCCAGCAGCGCCCAGGGATCTAACTATGGCTACACCTTC
TRBV5-1	.	.	TRBJ1-1	CASSLAQTEAFF	TGCGCCAGCAGCTTGGCACAGACTGAAGCTTTCTTT
TRBV29-1	.	TRBD1	TRBJ2-7	CSGGRGIEQYF	TGCAGCGGAGGCAGGGGGATAGAGCAGTACTTC
TRBV5-6	once	.	TRBJ1-4	CASSLGPGPTNEKLFF	TGTGCCAGCAGCTTGGGGCCGGGTCCGACCAATGAAAAACTGTTTTTT
TRBV6-5	.	TRBD2	TRBJ2-1	CASSSSRSGAPNEQFF	TGTGCCAGCAGTTCCTCGCGTAGCGGGGCGCCTAATGAGCAGTTCTTC
TRBV7-2	.	TRBD2	TRBJ2-3	CASSWDYRSFTDTQYF	TGTGCCAGCAGCTGGGACTACCGGAGTTTCACAGATACGCAGTATTTT
TRBV18	.	TRBD1	TRBJ1-1	CASSQQGADTEAFF	TGTGCCAGCTCACAACAGGGGGCCGACACTGAAGCTTTCTTT
TRBV7-2	.	TRBD2	TRBJ2-1	CASSYRTSRSNEQFF	TGTGCCAGCAGCTACCGGACTAGCCGGAGCAATGAGCAGTTCTTC
TRBV7-9	.	.	TRBJ1-2	CASSLTAGSKNYGYTF	TGTGCCAGCAGTCTCACCGCGGGGTCGAAAAACTATGGCTACACCTTC
TRBV7-8	.	.	TRBJ2-4	CASSSQGGKNIQYF	TGTGCCAGCAGCTCCCAGGGTGGCAAAAACATTCAGTACTTC
TRBV7-2	.	TRBD2	TRBJ2-5	CASSLVPSGQETQYF	TGTGCCAGCAGCTTAGTCCCTAGCGGTCAAGAGACCCAGTACTTC
TRBV5-1	.	.	TRBJ1-6	CASSSAGNNSPLHF	TGCGCCAGCAGCTCGGCAGGGAATAATTCACCCCTCCACTTT
TRBV29-1	.	.	TRBJ1-2	CGFLRGGVGGYTF	TGCGGGTTCCTCCGGGGCGGGGTGGGTGGCTACACCTTC
TRBV10-3	.	.	TRBJ2-7	CAISESAAYEQYF	TGTGCCATCAGTGAGTCGGCAGCCTACGAGCAGTACTTC